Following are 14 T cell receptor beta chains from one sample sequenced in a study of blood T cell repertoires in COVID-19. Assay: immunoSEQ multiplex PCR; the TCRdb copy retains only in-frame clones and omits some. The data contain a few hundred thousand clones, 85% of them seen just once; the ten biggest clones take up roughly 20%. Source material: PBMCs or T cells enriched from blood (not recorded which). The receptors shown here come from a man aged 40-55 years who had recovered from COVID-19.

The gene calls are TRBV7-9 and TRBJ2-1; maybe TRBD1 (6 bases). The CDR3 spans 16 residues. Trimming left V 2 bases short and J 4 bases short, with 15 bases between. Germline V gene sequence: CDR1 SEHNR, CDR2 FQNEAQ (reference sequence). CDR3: CASSLRGSGGYNEQFF. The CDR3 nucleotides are TGTGCCAGCAGCTTAAGGGGGAGTGGTGGGTACAATGAGCAGTTCTTC.

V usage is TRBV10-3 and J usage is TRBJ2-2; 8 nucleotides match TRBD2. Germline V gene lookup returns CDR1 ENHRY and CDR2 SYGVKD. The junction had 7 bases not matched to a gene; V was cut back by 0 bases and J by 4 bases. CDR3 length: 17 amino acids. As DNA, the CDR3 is TGTGCCATCAGTGAGTCTGCAGCGGGAGTTGGCACCGGGGAGCTGTTTTTT. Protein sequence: CAISESAAGVGTGELFF.

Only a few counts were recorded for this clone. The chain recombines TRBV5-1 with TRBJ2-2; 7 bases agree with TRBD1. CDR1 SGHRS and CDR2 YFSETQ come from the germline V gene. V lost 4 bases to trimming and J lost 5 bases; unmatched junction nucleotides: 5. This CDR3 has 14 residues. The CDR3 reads CASSLTGLTGELFF. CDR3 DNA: TGCGCCAGCAGCCTGACAGGGTTGACCGGGGAGCTGTTTTTT. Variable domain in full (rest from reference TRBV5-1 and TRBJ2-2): KAGVTQTPRYLIKTRGQQVTLSCSPISGHRSVSWYQQTPGQGLQFLFEYFSETQRNKGNFPGRFSGRQFSNSRSEMNVSTLELGDSALYLCASSLTGLTGELFFGEGSRLTVL.

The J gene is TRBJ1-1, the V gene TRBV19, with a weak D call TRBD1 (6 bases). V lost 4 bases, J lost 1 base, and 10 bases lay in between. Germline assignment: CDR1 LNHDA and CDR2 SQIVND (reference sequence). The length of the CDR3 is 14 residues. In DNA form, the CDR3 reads TGTGCCAGTAGTACGGGACACCCGAACACTGAAGCTTTCTTT. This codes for CASSTGHPNTEAFF.

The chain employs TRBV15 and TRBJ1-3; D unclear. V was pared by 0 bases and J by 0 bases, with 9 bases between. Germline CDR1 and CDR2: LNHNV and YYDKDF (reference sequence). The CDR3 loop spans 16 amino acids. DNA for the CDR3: TGTGCCACCAGCAGAGATTTACCCGGCTCTGGAAACACCATATATTTT. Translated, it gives CATSRDLPGSGNTIYF.

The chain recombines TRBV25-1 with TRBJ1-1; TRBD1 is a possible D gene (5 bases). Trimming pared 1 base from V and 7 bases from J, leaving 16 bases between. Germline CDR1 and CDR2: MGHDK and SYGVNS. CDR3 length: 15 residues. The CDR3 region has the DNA TGTGCCAGCAGTGAATCCACGACAGTCCGTCTTGAAGCTTTCTTT. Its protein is CASSESTTVRLEAFF.

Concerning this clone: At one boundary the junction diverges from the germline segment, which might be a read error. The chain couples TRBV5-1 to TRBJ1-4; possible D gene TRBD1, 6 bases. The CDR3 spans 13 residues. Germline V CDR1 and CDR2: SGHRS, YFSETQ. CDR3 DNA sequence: TGCGCCAGCAGCCCGGGACATGGGGCCGAAACTGTTTTT. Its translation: CASSPGHGAETVF.

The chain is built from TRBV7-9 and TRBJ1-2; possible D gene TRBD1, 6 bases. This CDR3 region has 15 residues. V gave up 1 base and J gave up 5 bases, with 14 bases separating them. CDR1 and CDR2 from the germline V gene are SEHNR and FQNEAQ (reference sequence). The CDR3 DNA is TGTGCCAGCAGCTTAGGGGGCGACAGGAGTTATGGCTACACCTTC. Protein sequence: CASSLGGDRSYGYTF.

The CDR3 protein is CATSDSGTYEQYF. CDR3 in DNA: TGTGCCACCAGTGATTCAGGGACCTACGAGCAGTACTTC. V usage is TRBV24-1 and J usage is TRBJ2-7, with a tentative D call TRBD1 (5 bases). Germline-derived CDR1 and CDR2 are KGHDR and SFDVKD. The CDR3 consists of 13 residues. The V gene lost 2 bases and the J gene lost 2 bases, with 6 bases spanning the gap.

The CDR3 DNA follows: TGTGCCAGCAGTCAAACGAACAGGGGTAAACTGTTTTTT. Residues: CASSQTNRGKLFF. V and J are TRBV6-5 and TRBJ1-4, with 7 nucleotides matching TRBD1. Germline lookup yields CDR1 MNHEY and CDR2 SVGAGI. Trimming at V came to 5 bases and at J to 11 bases, leaving 8 bases not matched to a gene. The CDR3 spans 13 residues.

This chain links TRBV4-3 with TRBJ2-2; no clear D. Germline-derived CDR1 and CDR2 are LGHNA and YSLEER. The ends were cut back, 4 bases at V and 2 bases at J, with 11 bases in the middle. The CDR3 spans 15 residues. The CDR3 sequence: CASSPEPVNTGELFF. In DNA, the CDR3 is TGCGCCAGCAGCCCAGAACCAGTAAACACCGGGGAGCTGTTTTTT.

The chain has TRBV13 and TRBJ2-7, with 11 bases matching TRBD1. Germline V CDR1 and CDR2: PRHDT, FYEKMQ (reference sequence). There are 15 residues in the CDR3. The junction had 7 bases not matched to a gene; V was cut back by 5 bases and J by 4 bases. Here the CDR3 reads CASSLRDRGGYEQYF. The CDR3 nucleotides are TGTGCCAGCAGCCTCCGGGACAGGGGGGGATACGAGCAGTACTTC.

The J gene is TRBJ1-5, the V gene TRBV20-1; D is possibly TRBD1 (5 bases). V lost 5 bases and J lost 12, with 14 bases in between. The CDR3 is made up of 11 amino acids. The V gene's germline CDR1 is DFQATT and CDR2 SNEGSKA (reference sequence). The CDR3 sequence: CSAGREAIQHF. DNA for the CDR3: TGCAGTGCTGGCAGGGAGGCAATCCAGCATTTT.

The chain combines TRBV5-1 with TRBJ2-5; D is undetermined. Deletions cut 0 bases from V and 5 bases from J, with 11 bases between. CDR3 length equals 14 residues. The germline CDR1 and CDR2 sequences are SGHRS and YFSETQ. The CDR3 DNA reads TGCGCCAGCAGCTTGGATCCCCGTCAGGAGACCCAGTACTTC. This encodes CASSLDPRQETQYF.